One and the same sample provided the 28 T cell receptor beta chains below, sequenced in a study of post-analysis software for immune sequencing data (dated by TCRdb to 2015 to 2017). Library preparation employed PCR. The instrument was an Illumina HiSeq 2500. Unique molecular identifiers were incorporated into TCR beta cDNA libraries to reduce PCR and sequencing biases. TCRdb handled the public reads itself, with Q25 trimming in fastp and clone calling in MiXCR, and kept productive beta chains. Duplicate CDR3 protein sequences are folded into a single record with the most common DNA and genes. Counted in this sample were approximately 460,000 distinct CDR3 sequences; over 35% of them appeared once. About an eighth of the sample is in the top ten clones. Study-level results and caveats: Four or five TRBV segments, including TRBV5-6, TRBV5-1 and TRBV20-1, were significantly more frequent in patients than controls.

The antigens of these receptors remain unknown. Sequences were obtained from blood. The receptors stem from a girl aged 10 to 17 with multiple sclerosis.

The chain joins TRBV27 to TRBJ2-5; 7 nucleotides line up with TRBD2. The CDR3 covers 12 residues. The germline CDR1 and CDR2 sequences are MNHEY and SMNVEV (reference sequence). Trimming at V came to 9 bases and at J to 1 base, leaving 2 bases not matched to a gene. CDR3 sequence reads: CASGGGQETQYF. In DNA form, the CDR3 reads TGTGCCAGTGGCGGGGGCCAAGAGACCCAGTACTTC.

This clonotype appeared a few times. V is TRBV12-3 or TRBV12-4 and J is TRBJ1-5; D possibly corresponds to TRBD1 (5 bases). V was shortened by 6 bases and J by 4 bases, with 13 bases between the two germline ends. CDR3 length equals 14 residues. The CDR3 DNA sequence: TGTGCCAGCAGCCTTGACAAGGGGAATCAGCCCCAGCATTTT. Its translation is CASSLDKGNQPQHF.

J is TRBJ2-3 and V is TRBV5-1, with 9 bases identical to TRBD2. The ends lost 5 bases at V and 0 bases at J; junction bases unmatched: 1. The CDR3 contains 14 residues. Germline V lookup: CDR1 SGHRS, CDR2 YFSETQ. This CDR3 reads CASRLAGSTDTQYF. For the CDR3, the DNA is TGCGCCAGCAGGCTAGCGGGAAGCACAGATACGCAGTATTTT.

This clonotype was observed a handful of times. The chain couples TRBV29-1 to TRBJ2-7, with 7 positions matching TRBD2. Germline CDR1 reads SQVTM; CDR2 reads ANQGSEA. The V and J ends lost 5 bases and 2 bases, in that order; junction bases with no gene match: 6. The CDR3 extends over 13 amino acids. CDR3 sequence: CSVRGGSPYEQYF. The CDR3 bases are TGCAGCGTTCGCGGCGGGAGCCCCTACGAGCAGTACTTC.

Points on this clonotype: The junction departs from germline at one end; a sequencing error may be responsible. The chain employs TRBV7-7 and TRBJ2-3; TRBD1 matches 7 bases. Germline V gives CDR1 SSHAT, CDR2 FNYEAQ (reference sequence). This CDR3 region has 15 residues. Here the CDR3 reads CASSIGQASTDTQYF. In DNA, the CDR3 is TGTGCTAGCAGCATAGGACAGGCTAGCACAGATACGCAGTATTTT. Supplemented by reference TRBV7-7 and TRBJ2-3, the full variable domain reads GAGVSQSPRYKVTKRGQDVTLRCDPISSHATLYWYQQALGQGPEFLTYFNYEAQPDKSGLPSDRFSAERPEGSISTLTIQRTEQRDSAMYRCASSIGQASTDTQYFGPGTRLTVL.

This clonotype occurred once. One junction end disagrees with the germline gene, perhaps due to a read error. The chain employs TRBV20-1 and TRBJ2-7; D may be TRBD2 (6 bases). Germline V gene data show CDR1 as DFQATT and CDR2 as SNEGSKA (reference sequence). The CDR3 totals 16 residues. CDR3 sequence reads: CRARARGLRTLYEQYF. DNA for the CDR3: TGCAGAGCTAGAGCGCGGGGCCTTCGAACTCTCTACGAGCAGTACTTC.

This clonotype was found once. V usage is TRBV6-5 and J usage is TRBJ2-7; TRBD1 agrees at 7 bases. V shed 4 bases and J 0 bases; nucleotides not matched to a gene: 6. Germline-derived CDR1 and CDR2 are MNHEY and SVGAGI. The CDR3 loop spans 15 amino acids. The CDR3 region is CASSFRTGSSYEQYF. The CDR3 DNA reads TGTGCCAGCAGTTTTCGGACAGGAAGCTCCTACGAGCAGTACTTC.

The chain couples TRBV7-9 to TRBJ2-7; TRBD2 matches at 9 bases. Per the germline V gene, CDR1 is SEHNR and CDR2 is FQNEAQ (reference sequence). Germline trimming cut 0 bases from V and 5 bases from J; bases unmatched to any gene: 8. This CDR3 spans 16 amino acids. The CDR3 DNA follows: TGTGCCAGCAGCTTAGCTAGCGGGAGCAAATCCAACGAGCAGTACTTC. It codes for CASSLASGSKSNEQYF.

The V call is TRBV12-3 or TRBV12-4, the J call TRBJ2-7; tentatively, D is TRBD1 (6 bases). This CDR3 comprises 13 residues. V was shortened by 7 bases and J by 1 base, with 11 bases between the two germline ends. The CDR3: CASTSQGSYEQYF. In nucleotides, the CDR3 is TGTGCCAGCACCTCACAGGGATCCTACGAGCAGTACTTC.

The rearrangement uses TRBV28 and TRBJ1-5, with 12 bases that match TRBD1. This CDR3 region has 16 residues. Germline V lookup: CDR1 MDHEN, CDR2 SYDVKM. The junction had 11 bases not matched to a gene; V was cut back by 9 bases and J by 5 bases. The CDR3 coding sequence is TGTGCCAGTTACCCCGGGACAGGGGGCTCTCATCAGCCCCAGCATTTT. It is translated as CASYPGTGGSHQPQHF.

This chain uses TRBV11-2 with TRBJ2-5; no definite D call. The CDR3 is 15 residues long. Trimming removed 1 base from V and 2 bases from J, with 11 bases in between. Germline V CDR1 and CDR2: SGHAT, FQNNGV. Here the CDR3 DNA reads TGTGCCAGCAGCTTAGGTAACTTGATGCAAGAGACCCAGTACTTC. Translated: CASSLGNLMQETQYF.

The chain is built from TRBV9 and TRBJ2-5; the match to TRBD2 covers 14 bases. TRBJ2-7 explains the end of the DNA better; the J call may be wrong. Germline loops: CDR1 SGDLS, CDR2 YYNGEE. CDR3 size: 16 residues. CDR3: CASSVGGLAGEYEQYF. The DNA for the CDR3 is TGTGCCAGCAGCGTAGGGGGACTAGCGGGAGAATACGAGCAGTACTTC.

This clonotype has more than one count but fewer than ten. The rearrangement uses TRBV4-1 and TRBJ2-5; TRBD2 is a possible D gene (6 bases). The CDR3 sequence is 14 residues long. The V end lost 0 bases, the J end lost 5 bases, and 10 bases lay between the germline ends. Germline CDR1 reads MGHRA; CDR2 reads YSYEKL. CDR3 protein: CASSQDQRAETQYF. In DNA form, the CDR3 reads TGCGCCAGCAGCCAAGATCAGCGGGCGGAGACCCAGTACTTC.

The chain couples TRBV6-1 to TRBJ1-2; the D gene is possibly TRBD1 (6 bases). This CDR3 spans 13 amino acids. V dropped 4 bases and J dropped 6 bases, with 12 bases sitting between them. CDR1 and CDR2 (germline): MNHNS, SASEGT. DNA for the CDR3: TGTGCCAGCAGTGTCTCACCAGGGGATGGCTACACCTTC. Amino acid sequence: CASSVSPGDGYTF.

The V gene is TRBV18, the J gene TRBJ2-7; tentatively, D is TRBD2 (5 bases). CDR3 length equals 14 residues. Germline CDR1 is KGHSH and CDR2 is LQKENI. Trimming removed 2 bases from V and 4 bases from J, with 12 bases in between. The DNA for the CDR3 is TGTGCCAGCTCACCAGAGGTGCGGGTTTACGAGCAGTACTTC. Amino acids: CASSPEVRVYEQYF.

This sequence joins TRBV28 and TRBJ2-3, with TRBD2 identical over 9 bases. Germline CDR1 and CDR2: MDHEN and SYDVKM. With 6 bases clipped from V and 5 bases from J, the junction kept 12 bases outside the gene matches. This CDR3 comprises 16 residues. The CDR3 DNA is TGTGCCAGCAGCTTAGATAGCGGGAGTACTGGAGATACGCAGTATTTT. Its translation is CASSLDSGSTGDTQYF.

This clonotype came up a few times. This chain links TRBV7-2 with TRBJ2-5; D may correspond to TRBD1 or TRBD2 (5 bases each). The germline CDR1 and CDR2 sequences are SGHTA and FQGNSA. The CDR3 is made up of 15 amino acids. Trimming pared 0 bases from V and 5 bases from J, leaving 13 bases between. DNA of the CDR3: TGTGCCAGCAGCTTAGCCGGGACCCTGGGGGAGACCCAGTACTTC. Translated: CASSLAGTLGETQYF.

This clonotype showed up just a few times. V is TRBV7-6 and J is TRBJ2-3, with 8 bases that match TRBD2. CDR3 length: 16 residues. Looked up from germline, CDR1 is SGHVS and CDR2 is FNYEAQ. Germline trimming cut 5 bases from V and 10 bases from J; bases unmatched to any gene: 17. The CDR3 bases are TGTGCCAGCAGCCCTACGGGGCGGGAGGTTGGAAGGGCGCAGTATTTT. Translation: CASSPTGREVGRAQYF.

The V call is TRBV24-1, the J call TRBJ2-3, with 9 bases identical to TRBD1. V lost 3 bases and J lost 6; bases outside the gene matches: 15. Looked up from germline, CDR1 is KGHDR and CDR2 is SFDVKD. This CDR3 spans 18 amino acids. CDR3 loop: CATSDPAPTGGFFDTQYF. The CDR3 DNA reads as TGTGCCACCAGTGATCCCGCGCCTACAGGGGGCTTTTTTGATACGCAGTATTTT.

The chain employs TRBV5-1 and TRBJ2-7; D might be TRBD2 (6 bases). Germline assignment: CDR1 SGHRS and CDR2 YFSETQ. V lost 0 bases to trimming and J lost 5 bases, with 12 bases between them. The CDR3 runs to 14 residues. This CDR3 is CASSLASGVDEQYF. DNA of the CDR3: TGCGCCAGCAGCTTGGCTTCGGGAGTTGACGAGCAGTACTTC.

This clonotype turned up a few times. This chain links TRBV11-2 with TRBJ2-7; TRBD2 matches at 13 bases. The length of the CDR3 is 16 residues. V dropped 4 bases and J dropped 3; count of bases not matched to a gene: 6. Germline CDR1 SGHAT, CDR2 FQNNGV. The CDR3 loop reads CASSSAGTSGNYEQYF. The CDR3 bases are TGTGCCAGCAGCTCCGCCGGGACTAGCGGGAACTACGAGCAGTACTTC.

In this sample, this clonotype turned up a few times. This chain links TRBV28 with TRBJ1-1; perhaps TRBD1 as D (6 bases). Germline V gene data show CDR1 as MDHEN and CDR2 as SYDVKM. The CDR3 is made up of 13 amino acids. Deletions cut 4 bases from V and 11 bases from J, with 17 bases between. The CDR3 is CASSSPTGRVAFF. CDR3 coding DNA: TGTGCCAGCAGTTCCCCGACAGGACGGGTTGCTTTCTTT.

The chain joins TRBV20-1 to TRBJ2-3; D ambiguous. The CDR3 length is 11 residues. Deletions cut 6 bases from V and 3 bases from J, with 7 bases between. Looked up from germline, CDR1 is DFQATT and CDR2 is SNEGSKA (reference sequence). CDR3 loop: CSAHRTDTQYF. CDR3 coding DNA: TGCAGTGCCCACCGAACAGATACGCAGTATTTT.

This clonotype was observed a few times. V usage is TRBV7-2 and J usage is TRBJ2-5, with TRBD2 matching 8 bases. The J call is in doubt because the DNA end fits TRBJ2-7 better. Germline CDR1 reads SGHTA; CDR2 reads FQGNSA. The CDR3 loop spans 14 amino acids. CDR3: CASSPSAGGYEQYF. For the CDR3, the DNA is TGTGCCAGCAGCCCCTCCGCGGGAGGCTACGAGCAGTACTTC.

A few counts support this clonotype. This chain links TRBV2 with TRBJ2-4, with unresolved D. Matching the DNA end better, TRBJ2-7 makes the J call doubtful. The CDR3 sequence is 13 residues long. Per germline, CDR1 SNHLY and CDR2 FYNNEI. In DNA, the CDR3 is TGTGCCAGCAGTGCCCGCTTCTCCTACGAGCAGTACTTC. This encodes CASSARFSYEQYF.

The V gene is TRBV4-2, the J gene TRBJ1-2, with D tentatively TRBD1 (6 bases). V lost 0 bases, J lost 10 bases, and 12 bases lay in between. The CDR3 sequence is 13 residues long. Germline V gene data show CDR1 as LGHNA and CDR2 as YNFKEQ. The CDR3 DNA reads as TGTGCCAGCAGCCAAGATCGGACAGTGATCTACACCTTC. It codes for CASSQDRTVIYTF.

This sequence joins TRBV7-9 and TRBJ1-1; D not certain. Germline V CDR1 and CDR2: SEHNR, FQNEAQ (reference sequence). Trimming cost V 1 base and J 0 bases, with 12 bases left between them. The length of the CDR3 is 16 residues. This CDR3 is CASSLGGGHMNTEAFF. CDR3 bases: TGTGCCAGCAGCTTAGGAGGCGGCCACATGAACACTGAAGCTTTCTTT.

The V gene is TRBV7-2, the J gene TRBJ1-1, with D tentatively TRBD1 (6 bases). The CDR3 spans 14 residues. With 7 bases removed from V and 5 bases from J, the gap between germline ends came to 17 bases. Germline assignment: CDR1 SGHTA and CDR2 FQGNSA. This CDR3 is CASKEGGRRTEAFF. CDR3 DNA sequence: TGTGCCAGCAAAGAAGGGGGGCGCAGAACTGAAGCTTTCTTT. Filled out from reference TRBV7-2 and TRBJ1-1, the complete variable domain reads GAGVSQSPSNKVTEKGKDVELRCDPISGHTALYWYRQSLGQGLEFLIYFQGNSAPDKSGLPSDRFSAERTGGSVSTLTIQRTQQEDSAVYLCASKEGGRRTEAFFGQGTRLTVV.